This T cell receptor beta chain was found in a study of blood T cell repertoires in COVID-19. As for the study in general: The origin of the acute and convalescent COVID-19 samples was the United States, Italy and Spain. T cells, B-cell-depleted T cells, or PBMCs supplied cDNA or gDNA.

The germline CDR1 and CDR2 sequences are MGHRA and YSYEKL. V was trimmed by 1 base and J by 8 bases, leaving 11 bases between them. This CDR3 is built from 13 residues. Data came from immunoSEQ multiplex PCR; TCRdb stores just in-frame clones and leaves some out. This sample has around 180,000 clones; 86% occur once, and the top ten carry approximately 2.9%. Sequencing used peripheral blood. This sequence was found in a woman between 25 and 40 years old with active or convalescent COVID-19. V gene TRBV4-1 combines with J gene TRBJ1-2, with no clear D. CDR3 sequence: CASSQVEEGGYTF. The CDR3 DNA follows: TGCGCCAGCAGCCAAGTGGAGGAAGGAGGCTACACCTTC.